In this sample, the clone carrying this T cell receptor (beta chain) turned up a few times. This specimen comes from a study of human T cells and chemical hapten exposure. V dropped 5 bases and J dropped 6 bases, with 14 bases sitting between them. CDR3 length: 14 amino acids. Separate cDNA molecules received unique molecular identifiers, which the library attached to them. TCRdb reanalysed the 5' RACE reads using MiXCR and keeps one entry per CDR3 protein. The data show roughly 81,000 distinct CDR3 sequences, with 7% to 8% seen just once and under 3% held by the top ten. Total RNA came from unfractionated whole blood.

The clonotype was recovered from a male donor in good health. The J gene is TRBJ2-4, the V gene TRBV12-3 or TRBV12-4, with a tentative D call TRBD2 (6 bases). The CDR3 spells CASSARMGGNIQYF. DNA for the CDR3: TGTGCCAGCAGTGCTAGAATGGGGGGAAACATTCAGTACTTC.